The rows below give T cell receptor beta chains drawn from one sample of a study of cytomegalovirus exposure and HLA in healthy donors. Sequencing was performed with immunoSEQ multiplex PCR; in TCRdb, only in-frame clones are kept and a portion is missing. Of 60,000 to 70,000 clones listed, around 77% are singletons. Source material: PBMCs. The source of these receptors is a male donor in good health and CMV-seropositive. Each CDR3 is given with its conserved first and last residue. The D gene is left open where the match is weak. A clone size is listed for some rows: how often the clone was seen (once, few, many), or a class if it is expanded.

-,TRBV28,TRBJ1-1,-,CASSLHQTGNTEAFF,TGTGCCAGCAGTTTGCACCAGACAGGGAACACTGAAGCTTTCTTT
-,TRBV19,TRBJ2-2,-,CASTLDSANTGELFF,TGTGCCAGTACCCTCGACAGCGCGAACACCGGGGAGCTGTTTTTT
-,TRBV21-1,TRBJ1-1,-,CASSKEGDNTEAFF,TGTGCCAGCAGCAAAGAGGGGGACAACACTGAAGCTTTCTTT
TRBD1,TRBV4-3,TRBJ2-7,once,CASSQSGTGDYEQYF,TGCGCCAGCAGCCAATCCGGGACAGGGGACTACGAGCAGTACTTC
TRBD1,TRBV4-3,TRBJ1-1,-,CASSQDWAGGTEAFF,TGCGCCAGCAGCCAAGATTGGGCAGGGGGCACTGAAGCTTTCTTT
-,TRBV2,TRBJ1-2,-,CASSEGQYGYTF,TGTGCCAGCAGTGAGGGCCAGTATGGCTACACCTTC
TRBD1,TRBV7-2,TRBJ2-2,-,CASSYGTATTGELFF,TGTGCCAGCAGCTATGGGACAGCAACCACCGGGGAGCTGTTTTTT
-,TRBV12-2,TRBJ1-1,-,CASRPRQPTGLNTEAFF,TGTGCAAGTCGCCCGAGACAGCCGACAGGGTTAAACACTGAAGCTTTCTTT
TRBD2,TRBV7-2,TRBJ2-5,-,CASSPEGTSGETQYF,TGTGCCAGCAGCCCAGAAGGGACTAGCGGGGAGACCCAGTACTTC
-,TRBV13,TRBJ2-1,-,CASSLPTDIYNEQFF,TGTGCCAGCAGCTTGCCTACCGACATCTACAATGAGCAGTTCTTC
-,TRBV28,TRBJ1-1,few,CASTSQAVPAAPNTEAFF,TGTGCCAGCACCTCCCAGGCAGTCCCGGCCGCACCGAACACTGAAGCTTTCTTT
-,TRBV5-1,TRBJ2-3,-,CASSGLGLTDTQYF,TGCGCCAGCTCCGGCCTTGGGCTCACAGATACGCAGTATTTT
-,TRBV15,TRBJ1-1,-,CATSRADGTEAFF,TGTGCCACCAGCAGGGCCGACGGGACTGAAGCTTTCTTT
TRBD1,TRBV30,TRBJ2-1,once,CAWKFRDRVSNEQFF,TGTGCCTGGAAATTCCGGGACAGAGTATCTAATGAGCAGTTCTTC
TRBD2,TRBV5-4,TRBJ2-5,once,CASSRLGAGVEETQYF,TGTGCCAGCAGCCGCCTCGGCGCGGGGGTCGAAGAGACCCAGTACTTC
TRBD2,TRBV4-2,TRBJ2-3,-,CASSQGTSGTGTDTQYF,TGTGCCAGCAGCCAGGGGACTAGCGGGACCGGCACAGATACGCAGTATTTT
-,TRBV2,TRBJ1-6,-,CASSDGGPYNSPLHF,TGTGCCAGCAGTGATGGGGGCCCCTATAATTCACCCCTCCACTTT
TRBD1,TRBV7-2,TRBJ2-1,-,CASRSMGTGPYNEQFF,TGTGCCAGCAGGAGTATGGGGACAGGCCCTTACAATGAGCAGTTCTTC
-,TRBV6-1,TRBJ2-7,-,CASSARSYEQYF,TGTGCCAGCAGTGCGAGAAGCTACGAGCAGTACTTC
TRBD2,TRBV6-1,TRBJ2-5,-,CASRFGGAGETQYF,TGTGCCAGCAGATTCGGGGGGGCAGGGGAGACCCAGTACTTC
TRBD1,TRBV6-1,TRBJ1-2,-,CASRDRYGYTF,TGTGCCAGCAGGGACAGGTATGGCTACACCTTC
-,TRBV7-9,TRBJ1-1,-,CSSSLWGGEAFF,TGTTCCAGCAGCTTATGGGGGGGGGAAGCTTTCTTT
TRBD2,TRBV28,TRBJ2-5,-,CASGTSFQETQYF,TGTGCCAGCGGGACTAGTTTTCAAGAGACCCAGTACTTC
-,TRBV14,TRBJ2-2,-,CASSQRGIGTGELFF,TGTGCCAGCAGCCAAAGGGGGATTGGCACCGGGGAGCTGTTTTTT
-,TRBV5-4,TRBJ2-7,-,CASSWRSGLSTYEQYF,TGTGCCAGCAGCTGGCGTTCCGGACTATCGACCTACGAGCAGTACTTC
-,TRBV6-1,TRBJ1-3,few,CASSPDSSSGNTIYF,TGTGCCAGCAGTCCGGACAGCTCATCTGGAAACACCATATATTTT
-,TRBV4-3,TRBJ2-3,-,CASSQDGRGGADTQYF,TGCGCCAGCAGCCAAGATGGCAGGGGAGGGGCAGATACGCAGTATTTT
-,TRBV6-1,TRBJ1-2,once,CASRTTGTAYGYTF,TGTGCCAGCCGCACGACGGGAACAGCCTATGGCTACACCTTC
TRBD1,TRBV13,TRBJ2-7,-,CASSLGGTGISEQYF,TGTGCCAGCAGCTTAGGCGGGACAGGGATTAGCGAGCAGTACTTC
TRBD1,TRBV6-1,TRBJ1-2,-,CASSDRGPGYGYTF,TGTGCCAGCAGTGACAGGGGGCCGGGGTATGGCTACACCTTC
-,TRBV27,TRBJ2-3,-,CASSPGIPDTQYF,TGTGCCAGCAGTCCAGGGATCCCAGATACGCAGTATTTT
TRBD1,TRBV7-9,TRBJ1-4,once,CASSSRTGLDEKLFF,TGTGCCAGCAGCTCCCGGACAGGGTTAGATGAAAAACTGTTTTTT
TRBD2,TRBV4-1,TRBJ2-5,-,CASSQLRGGFQETQYF,TGCGCCAGCAGCCAATTGCGGGGGGGTTTCCAAGAGACCCAGTACTTC
TRBD1,TRBV11-2,TRBJ1-2,-,CASSPGQGAWGYTF,TGTGCCAGCAGCCCCGGGCAGGGGGCGTGGGGCTACACCTTC
-,TRBV7-9,TRBJ1-5,once,CASSPGLSHQPQHF,TGTGCCAGCAGCCCGGGACTTTCGCATCAGCCCCAGCATTTT
-,TRBV5-1,TRBJ2-3,-,CASGSGDNTDTQYF,TGCGCCAGCGGCAGTGGGGACAACACAGATACGCAGTATTTT
TRBD1,TRBV13,TRBJ1-1,-,CASSGTGVPPEAFF,TGTGCCAGCAGCGGTACAGGGGTCCCCCCTGAAGCTTTCTTT
-,TRBV28,TRBJ1-2,once,CASSLGGYGYTF,TGTGCCAGCAGTTTAGGAGGTTATGGCTACACCTTC
-,TRBV19,TRBJ1-2,once,CASSPQGSRGYTF,TGTGCCAGTAGTCCTCAGGGGAGTAGGGGCTACACCTTC
TRBD1,TRBV6-1,TRBJ1-2,-,CASSGSGGDNYGYTF,TGTGCCAGCAGTGGGTCAGGGGGCGACAACTATGGCTACACCTTC